The 28 T cell receptor beta chains below all came from one sample that was sequenced in a study of blood T cell repertoires in COVID-19. The repertoire was sequenced with immunoSEQ multiplex PCR; TCRdb's copy has only in-frame clones and lacks some. The sample lists about 210,000 clones; 92% were seen once. The source material was peripheral blood. The receptors derive from a man younger than 45 with acute or convalescent COVID-19.

This chain links TRBV6-2 or TRBV6-3 with TRBJ1-6; D possibly corresponds to TRBD1 (6 bases). Germline values: CDR1 MNHEY, CDR2 SVGEGT. Trimming stripped 5 bases from V and 7 bases from J, with 9 bases between. This CDR3 has 13 residues. CDR3 nucleotides: TGTGCCAGCAGTCGGACAGACAATTCACCCCTCCACTTT. Translation gives CASSRTDNSPLHF.

The gene calls are TRBV6-2 or TRBV6-3 and TRBJ2-1; D ambiguous. CDR3 length: 13 amino acids. Germline V gene lookup returns CDR1 MNHEY and CDR2 SVGEGT. Between the trimmed V and J ends, which lost 3 bases and 5 bases, there was a span of 8 bases. As DNA, the CDR3 is TGTGCCAGCAGTTATCATAGAAACAATGAGCAGTTCTTC. Its translation is CASSYHRNNEQFF.

The chain joins TRBV3-1 (or the pseudogene TRBV3-2) to TRBJ2-1, with 8 bases fitting TRBD2. CDR3 length equals 15 residues. Germline assignment: CDR1 LGHDT and CDR2 YNNKEL (reference sequence). J lost 5 bases, V lost 1 base, and 4 bases had no gene match. The DNA for the CDR3 is TGTGCCAGCAGCCAAGTCGGTAGCGGGGACAATGAGCAGTTCTTC. Translating it yields CASSQVGSGDNEQFF.

This clone came up once. The chain couples TRBV6-5 to TRBJ1-5; D is unresolved. Looked up from germline, CDR1 is MNHEY and CDR2 is SVGAGI. This CDR3 comprises 13 residues. V was shortened by 4 bases and J by 3 bases, with 7 bases between the two germline ends. The CDR3 nucleotides read TGTGCCAGCAGTTGGAGTATCAATCAGCCCCAGCATTTT. Protein sequence: CASSWSINQPQHF.

The chain joins TRBV5-1 to TRBJ1-1; the match to TRBD1 covers 10 bases. Losses at the gene ends were 4 bases for V and 0 bases for J; bases not matched to a gene: 9. Germline V gene lookup returns CDR1 SGHRS and CDR2 YFSETQ. CDR3 length equals 17 residues. Here the CDR3 DNA reads TGCGCCAGCAGCGTGGACAGGGGGGTTACAATGAACACTGAAGCTTTCTTT. Translation: CASSVDRGVTMNTEAFF.

The chain couples TRBV27 to TRBJ2-7; D may be TRBD1 (6 bases). This CDR3 spans 13 amino acids. Trimming stripped 6 bases from V and 2 bases from J, with 11 bases between. CDR1 and CDR2 (germline): MNHEY, SMNVEV (reference sequence). CDR3 nucleotide sequence: TGTGCCAGCAGCGTGACAGGCCCCTACGAGCAGTACTTC. The encoded protein is CASSVTGPYEQYF.

This chain joins TRBV9 and TRBJ1-3; no reliable D call. V lost 1 base to trimming and J lost 0 bases, with 8 bases between them. CDR3 length equals 15 residues. The germline gives CDR1 SGDLS, CDR2 YYNGEE. As DNA, the CDR3 is TGTGCCAGCAGCGTACAGGCCGGCTCTGGAAACACCATATATTTT. Amino acids: CASSVQAGSGNTIYF.

This clone was seen more than once but under ten times. The chain joins TRBV19 to TRBJ1-1; no firm D call. Germline V lookup: CDR1 LNHDA, CDR2 SQIVND (reference sequence). The CDR3 is 12 amino acids. Deletions cut 3 bases from V and 3 bases from J, with 5 bases between. In DNA, the CDR3 is TGTGCCAGTAGTATTCGGGACACTGAAGCTTTCTTT. Protein: CASSIRDTEAFF. Using reference TRBV19 and TRBJ1-1 for the parts outside the CDR3, the full variable domain is DGGITQSPKYLFRKEGQNVTLSCEQNLNHDAMYWYRQDPGQGLRLIYYSQIVNDFQKGDIAEGYSVSREKKESFPLTVTSAQKNPTAFYLCASSIRDTEAFFGQGTRLTVV.

The chain couples TRBV19 to TRBJ2-1; 13 bases fit TRBD2. Trimming took 5 bases from V and 6 from J; bases not matched to a gene: 16. Germline V gene data show CDR1 as LNHDA and CDR2 as SQIVND (reference sequence). The CDR3 totals 19 residues. CDR3 coding DNA: TGTGCCAGTAGTCCGGGACTAGCGGGAAAAATACGGGGAGCCAATGAGCAGTTCTTC. Its protein product is CASSPGLAGKIRGANEQFF.

V usage is TRBV19 and J usage is TRBJ1-5; D gene ambiguous. Trimming took 3 bases from V and 4 from J, leaving 13 bases between them. Per germline, CDR1 LNHDA and CDR2 SQIVND (reference sequence). This CDR3 comprises 15 residues. The CDR3 DNA reads as TGTGCCAGTAGTATTGGTTTACAGTTAAATCAGCCCCAGCATTTT. It is translated as CASSIGLQLNQPQHF.

The chain joins TRBV19 to TRBJ1-5; the D is unclear. Trimming removed 6 bases from V and 7 bases from J, with 13 bases in between. CDR3 length: 13 residues. The germline V gene encodes CDR1 LNHDA and CDR2 SQIVND (reference sequence). The CDR3 DNA reads TGTGCCAGTAGAACGGGGTGGAGGCAGCCCCAGCATTTT. Its translation is CASRTGWRQPQHF.

The CDR3 region is CASSLGQTYNEQFF. The CDR3 DNA reads TGTGCCAGCAGCTTAGGGCAGACCTACAATGAGCAGTTCTTC. The V call is TRBV7-2, the J call TRBJ2-1, with D unclear. CDR1 SGHTA and CDR2 FQGNSA come from the germline V gene. V gave up 1 base and J gave up 2 bases, with 6 bases separating them. The CDR3 consists of 14 residues.

The chain links TRBV30 to TRBJ2-3, with 13 bases lining up with TRBD2. CDR1 GTSNPN and CDR2 SVGIG come from the germline V gene (reference sequence). This CDR3 has 14 amino acids. V trimming: 5 bases; J trimming: 8 bases; junction bases outside the gene matches: 7. The CDR3 DNA reads as TGTGCCTGGGGACTAGCGGGGGTAGTTTTTACGCAGTATTTT. The encoded protein is CAWGLAGVVFTQYF.

The V call is TRBV4-1, the J call TRBJ1-5; D gene unclear. This CDR3 has 13 residues. V gave up 0 bases and J gave up 3 bases, with 3 bases separating them. CDR1 MGHRA and CDR2 YSYEKL come from the germline V gene. The CDR3 protein is CASSQELNQPQHF. The CDR3 nucleotides read TGCGCCAGCAGCCAAGAACTCAATCAGCCCCAGCATTTT.

The CDR3 reads CASSFAGPYNSPLHF. For the CDR3, the DNA is TGTGCCAGCAGTTTTGCCGGTCCATATAATTCACCCCTCCACTTT. The chain carries TRBV27 and TRBJ1-6; D call uncertain. The germline CDR1 and CDR2 sequences are MNHEY and SMNVEV (reference sequence). V dropped 3 bases and J dropped 4 bases, with 10 bases sitting between them. There are 15 residues in the CDR3.

The J gene is TRBJ1-5, the V gene TRBV28, with D possibly being TRBD1 (6 bases). V lost 5 bases to trimming and J lost 6 bases, with 14 bases between them. This CDR3 has 14 residues. From germline, CDR1 is MDHEN and CDR2 SYDVKM. The CDR3 DNA sequence: TGTGCCAGCAGTGGTCTCAGGGGCATTCAGCCCCAGCATTTT. The encoded protein is CASSGLRGIQPQHF.

V and J are TRBV4-1 and TRBJ1-5; maybe TRBD1 (6 bases). In germline, CDR1 is MGHRA, CDR2 YSYEKL. The CDR3 spans 17 residues. Trimming left V 3 bases short and J 1 base short, with 16 bases between. CDR3 in DNA: TGCGCCAGCAGCCACCCCCCCGGCGGACAGAGCAATCAGCCCCAGCATTTT. Protein: CASSHPPGGQSNQPQHF.

The rearrangement links TRBV27 to TRBJ2-2; D call uncertain. The CDR3 has 16 residues. Germline V CDR1 and CDR2: MNHEY, SMNVEV (reference sequence). V was pared by 3 bases and J by 0 bases, with 11 bases between. The CDR3 nucleotides are TGTGCCAGCAGTTTTTACGGGTCCGCGAACACCGGGGAGCTGTTTTTT. Protein sequence: CASSFYGSANTGELFF.

The chain uses TRBV5-1 and TRBJ2-3, with D possibly TRBD1 on 5 matching bases. In germline, CDR1 is SGHRS, CDR2 YFSETQ. The CDR3 is made up of 14 amino acids. V dropped 7 bases and J dropped 2 bases, with 14 bases sitting between them. The CDR3 region is CASGVPTVTDTQYF. The DNA of the CDR3 is TGCGCCAGCGGTGTCCCGACAGTCACAGATACGCAGTATTTT.

This chain links TRBV28 with TRBJ1-5; no clear D gene. Germline-derived CDR1 and CDR2 are MDHEN and SYDVKM. This CDR3 region has 12 residues. Trimming removed 8 bases from V and 9 bases from J, with 14 bases in between. CDR3 in amino acids: CASSQANRPQHF. For the CDR3, the DNA is TGTGCCAGCTCCCAAGCAAATAGGCCCCAGCATTTT.

This clone was counted a single time. The rearrangement joins TRBV27 to TRBJ2-7; TRBD1 matches at 8 bases. CDR1 and CDR2 (germline): MNHEY, SMNVEV (reference sequence). V lost 5 bases, J lost 4 bases, and 10 bases stayed unmatched. The CDR3 runs 15 residues. The CDR3 DNA follows: TGTGCCAGCAGTACCACGACAGGGGCGATATACGAGCAGTACTTC. It yields the protein CASSTTTGAIYEQYF.

The rearrangement uses TRBV4-2 and TRBJ2-1, with 16 bases aligning to TRBD2. CDR1 is LGHNA and CDR2 is YNFKEQ in the germline V gene. The CDR3 totals 17 residues. Trimming removed 3 bases from V and 7 bases from J; junction bases left unmatched: 6. CDR3 coding DNA: TGTGCCAGCAGCCATCTTGGGGGACTAGCGGGAGGGAATGAGCAGTTCTTC. This codes for CASSHLGGLAGGNEQFF.

The chain links TRBV11-2 to TRBJ1-6, with D hard to call. Per the germline V gene, CDR1 is SGHAT and CDR2 is FQNNGV. V lost 4 bases to trimming and J lost 7 bases, with 14 bases between them. The CDR3 contains 15 residues. In DNA form, the CDR3 reads TGTGCCAGCAGCTCCCAGGCCGTAAAGAATTCACCCCTCCACTTT. Translating gives CASSSQAVKNSPLHF.

V is TRBV21-1 and J is TRBJ2-1; the table names TRBD2, a call not compared with the DNA. TRBV21-1 is a documented pseudogene. CDR3 size: 20 residues. DNA of the CDR3: TGTGCCAGCAGCTCGTCCACTCGGACTAGCGGGGGGGCGGGGTACAATGAGCAGTTCTTC. This codes for CASSSSTRTSGGAGYNEQFF.

The chain combines TRBV19 with TRBJ2-4; TRBD2 is a possible D gene (6 bases). Per the germline V gene, CDR1 is LNHDA and CDR2 is SQIVND (reference sequence). The V and J ends lost 4 bases and 8 bases respectively, with 12 bases between them. The CDR3 totals 13 residues. The CDR3 DNA is TGTGCCAGTAGTAATGGAGGGTTGGACATTCAGTACTTC. Amino acids: CASSNGGLDIQYF.

The V and J genes are TRBV5-4 and TRBJ2-7; 7 bases map to TRBD1. CDR1 SGHNT and CDR2 YYREEE come from the germline V gene (reference sequence). V shed 0 bases, J shed 3 bases, and the junction held 3 bases outside the gene matches. The CDR3 totals 14 residues. CDR3 DNA sequence: TGTGCCAGCAGCTTGGCCGCAGGGGGCTACGAGCAGTACTTC. Translated: CASSLAAGGYEQYF. Filled out from reference TRBV5-4 and TRBJ2-7, the complete variable domain reads ETGVTQSPTHLIKTRGQQVTLRCSSQSGHNTVSWYQQALGQGPQFIFQYYREEENGRGNFPPRFSGLQFPNYSSELNVNALELDDSALYLCASSLAAGGYEQYFGPGTRLTVT.

The chain has TRBV5-1 and TRBJ2-7; 11 bases match TRBD2. The CDR3 loop spans 16 amino acids. The ends lost 7 bases at V and 5 bases at J; junction bases unmatched: 14. Germline assignment: CDR1 SGHRS and CDR2 YFSETQ. CDR3 nucleotides: TGCGCCAGCTCAGCGTCACCTCTAGCGGGAGGTAACGAGCAGTACTTC. Amino acid sequence: CASSASPLAGGNEQYF. The full variable domain, with the rest looked up from reference TRBV5-1 and TRBJ2-7, is KAGVTQTPRYLIKTRGQQVTLSCSPISGHRSVSWYQQTPGQGLQFLFEYFSETQRNKGNFPGRFSGRQFSNSRSEMNVSTLELGDSALYLCASSASPLAGGNEQYFGPGTRLTVT.

The V call is TRBV19, the J call TRBJ1-5; maybe TRBD1 (5 bases). The length of the CDR3 is 13 residues. V shed 3 bases and J shed 5 bases, with 8 bases lying between them. CDR1 LNHDA and CDR2 SQIVND come from the germline V gene (reference sequence). Here the CDR3 reads CASSIIRDQPQHF. Here the CDR3 DNA reads TGTGCCAGTAGTATTATCAGGGATCAGCCCCAGCATTTT.